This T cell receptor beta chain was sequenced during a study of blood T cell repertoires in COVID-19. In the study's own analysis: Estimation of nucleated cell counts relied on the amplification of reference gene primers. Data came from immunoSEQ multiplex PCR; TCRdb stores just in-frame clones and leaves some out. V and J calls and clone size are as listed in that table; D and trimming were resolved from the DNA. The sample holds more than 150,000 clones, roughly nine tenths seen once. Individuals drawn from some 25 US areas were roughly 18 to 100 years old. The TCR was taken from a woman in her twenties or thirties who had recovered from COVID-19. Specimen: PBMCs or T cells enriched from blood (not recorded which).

CDR3 bases: TGTGCCAGCAGCCTTGCGGGGACGTCCTACGAGCAGTACTTC. Its translation: CASSLAGTSYEQYF. V gene TRBV3-1 (or the pseudogene TRBV3-2) combines with J gene TRBJ2-7, with D tentatively TRBD2 (6 bases). Between the trimmed V and J ends, which lost 4 bases and 1 base, there was a span of 11 bases. The CDR3 runs 14 residues. The V gene's germline CDR1 is LGHDT and CDR2 YNNKEL (reference sequence).